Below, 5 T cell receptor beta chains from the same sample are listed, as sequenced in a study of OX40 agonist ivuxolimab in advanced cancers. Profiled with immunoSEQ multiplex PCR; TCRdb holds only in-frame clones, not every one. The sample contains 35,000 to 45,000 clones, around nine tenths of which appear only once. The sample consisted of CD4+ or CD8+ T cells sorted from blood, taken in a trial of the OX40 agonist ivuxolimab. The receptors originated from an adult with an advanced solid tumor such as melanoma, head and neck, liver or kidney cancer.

CDR3 DNA sequence: TGTGCCAGCAGGCCCCAGGGGTTCGGAGAAAAACTGTTTTTT. Translated, it gives CASRPQGFGEKLFF. The gene calls are TRBV7-9 and TRBJ1-4; D is perhaps TRBD1 (6 bases). The CDR3 runs 14 residues. The germline CDR1 and CDR2 sequences are SEHNR and FQNEAQ (reference sequence). Trimming removed 6 bases at V and 8 bases at J, with 16 bases between.

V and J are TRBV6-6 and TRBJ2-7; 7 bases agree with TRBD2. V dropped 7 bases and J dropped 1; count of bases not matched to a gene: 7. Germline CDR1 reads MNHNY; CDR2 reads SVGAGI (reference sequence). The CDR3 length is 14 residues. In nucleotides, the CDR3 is TGTGCCAGCACACTCAGGGAGGGATCCTACGAGCAGTACTTC. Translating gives CASTLREGSYEQYF.

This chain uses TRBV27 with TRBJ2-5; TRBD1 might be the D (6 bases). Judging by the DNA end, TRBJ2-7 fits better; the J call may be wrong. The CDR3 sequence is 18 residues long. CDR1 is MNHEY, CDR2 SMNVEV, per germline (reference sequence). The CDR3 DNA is TGTGCCAGCAGCTTTGTCCTCAACAGGGTACCCTTTGACTACGAGCAGTACTTC. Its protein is CASSFVLNRVPFDYEQYF.

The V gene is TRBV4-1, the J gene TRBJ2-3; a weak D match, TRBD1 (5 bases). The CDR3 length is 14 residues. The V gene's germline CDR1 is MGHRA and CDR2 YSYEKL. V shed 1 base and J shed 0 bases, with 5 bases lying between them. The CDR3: CASSQGQSTDTQYF. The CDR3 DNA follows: TGCGCCAGCAGCCAAGGACAGAGCACAGATACGCAGTATTTT.

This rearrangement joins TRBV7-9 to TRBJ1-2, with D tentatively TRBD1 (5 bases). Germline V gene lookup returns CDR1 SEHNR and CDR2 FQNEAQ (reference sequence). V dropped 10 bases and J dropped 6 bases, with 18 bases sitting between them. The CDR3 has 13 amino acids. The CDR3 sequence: CATIWVGEDGYTF. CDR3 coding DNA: TGTGCCACCATTTGGGTGGGGGAAGATGGCTACACCTTC. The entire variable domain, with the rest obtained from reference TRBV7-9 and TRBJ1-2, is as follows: DTGVSQNPRHKITKRGQNVTFRCDPISEHNRLYWYRQTLGQGPEFLTYFQNEAQLEKSRLLSDRFSAERPKGSFSTLEIQRTEQGDSAMYLCATIWVGEDGYTFGSGTRLTVV.